The 2 T cell receptor beta chains presented below share a single source sample, sequenced in a study of early T cells in non-severe SARS-CoV-2 infection. In TCRdb, the 5' RACE reads were re-called with MiXCR into one record per CDR3 protein. The sample carries some 61,000 distinct CDR3 sequences, 8% to 13% recorded once. The sequenced material came from whole blood. These TCRs come from an adult who was a healthcare worker with PCR-confirmed SARS-CoV-2 infection or an uninfected control (not recorded which).

Of note for this clonotype: This may be a read error, as it is one base from a much larger clone. The chain recombines TRBV7-2 with TRBJ1-4; D gene unclear. With 1 base removed from V and 7 bases from J, the gap between germline ends came to 19 bases. The CDR3 is made up of 17 amino acids. The germline CDR1 and CDR2 sequences are SGHTA and FQGNSA. CDR3 nucleotide sequence: TGTGCCAGCAGCTTAGAATCGGGCACATTGAGAGGTGAAAAACTGTTTTTT. Protein product: CASSLESGTLRGEKLFF. The full variable domain, its missing parts supplied by reference TRBV7-2 and TRBJ1-4, is GAGVSQSPSNKVTEKGKDVELRCDPISGHTALYWYRQSLGQGLEFLIYFQGNSAPDKSGLPSDRFSAERTGGSVSTLTIQRTQQEDSAVYLCASSLESGTLRGEKLFFGSGTQLSVL.

This clonotype was seen only a few times. The chain links TRBV7-2 to TRBJ1-6; 7 nucleotides align to TRBD1. V trimming: 8 bases; J trimming: 7 bases; junction bases outside the gene matches: 5. Germline lookup yields CDR1 SGHTA and CDR2 FQGNSA. This CDR3 region has 13 residues. As DNA, the CDR3 is TGTGCCAGCTCGACAGGGAACAATTCACCCCTCCACTTT. It translates to CASSTGNNSPLHF. Based on the CDR3 plus reference TRBV7-2 and TRBJ1-6, the full variable domain is GAGVSQSPSNKVTEKGKDVELRCDPISGHTALYWYRQSLGQGLEFLIYFQGNSAPDKSGLPSDRFSAERTGGSVSTLTIQRTQQEDSAVYLCASSTGNNSPLHFGNGTRLTVT.